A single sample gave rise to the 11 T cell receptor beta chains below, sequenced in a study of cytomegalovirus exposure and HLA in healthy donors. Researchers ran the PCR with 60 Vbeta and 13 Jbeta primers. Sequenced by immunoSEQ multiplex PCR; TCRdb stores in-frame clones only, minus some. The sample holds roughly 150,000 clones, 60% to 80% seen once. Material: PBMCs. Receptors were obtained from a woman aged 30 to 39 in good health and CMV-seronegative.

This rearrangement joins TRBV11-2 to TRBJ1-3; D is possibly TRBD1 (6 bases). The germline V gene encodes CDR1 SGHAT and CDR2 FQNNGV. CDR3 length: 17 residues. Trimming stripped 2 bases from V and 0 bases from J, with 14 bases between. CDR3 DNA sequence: TGTGCCAGCAGCTTATTTCGGACAGCTCTCTCTGGAAACACCATATATTTT. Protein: CASSLFRTALSGNTIYF.

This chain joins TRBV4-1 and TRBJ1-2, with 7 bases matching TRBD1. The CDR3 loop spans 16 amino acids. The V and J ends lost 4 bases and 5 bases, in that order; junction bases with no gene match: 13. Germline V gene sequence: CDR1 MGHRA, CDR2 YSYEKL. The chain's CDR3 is CASSPRQGLESYGYTF. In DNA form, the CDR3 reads TGCGCCAGCAGCCCGCGACAGGGCCTAGAGAGTTATGGCTACACCTTC.

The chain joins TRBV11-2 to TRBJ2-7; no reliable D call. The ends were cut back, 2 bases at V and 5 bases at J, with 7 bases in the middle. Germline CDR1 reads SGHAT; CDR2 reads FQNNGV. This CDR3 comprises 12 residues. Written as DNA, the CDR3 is TGTGCCAGCAGCTTAAAAGCCGACGAGCAGTACTTC. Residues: CASSLKADEQYF.

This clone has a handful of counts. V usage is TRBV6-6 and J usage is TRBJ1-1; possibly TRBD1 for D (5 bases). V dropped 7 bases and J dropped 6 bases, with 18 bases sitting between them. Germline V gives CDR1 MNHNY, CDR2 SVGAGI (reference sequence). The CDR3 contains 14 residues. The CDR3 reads CASTIAGGDAEAFF. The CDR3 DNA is TGTGCCAGCACCATAGCGGGGGGGGACGCTGAAGCTTTCTTT.

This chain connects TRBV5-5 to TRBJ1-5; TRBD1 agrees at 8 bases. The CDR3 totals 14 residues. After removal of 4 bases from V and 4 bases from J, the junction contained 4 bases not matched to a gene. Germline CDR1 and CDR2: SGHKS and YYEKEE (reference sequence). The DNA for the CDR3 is TGTGCCAGCAGCCGGGGACAGGCGAATCAGCCCCAGCATTTT. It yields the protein CASSRGQANQPQHF.

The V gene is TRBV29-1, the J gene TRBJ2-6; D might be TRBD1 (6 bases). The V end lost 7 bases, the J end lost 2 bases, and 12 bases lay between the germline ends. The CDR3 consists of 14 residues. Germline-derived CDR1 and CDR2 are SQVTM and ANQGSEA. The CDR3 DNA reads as TGCAGCGCCGCGGACAGTACTGGGGCCAACGTCCTGACTTTC. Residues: CSAADSTGANVLTF.

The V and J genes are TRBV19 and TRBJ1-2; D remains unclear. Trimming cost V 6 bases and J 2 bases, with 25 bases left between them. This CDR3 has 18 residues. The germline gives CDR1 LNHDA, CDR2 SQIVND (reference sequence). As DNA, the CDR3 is TGTGCCAGTAGCTCTAGAGATGAGGGCAGGCCGCTCAACTATGGCTACACCTTC. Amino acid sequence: CASSSRDEGRPLNYGYTF.

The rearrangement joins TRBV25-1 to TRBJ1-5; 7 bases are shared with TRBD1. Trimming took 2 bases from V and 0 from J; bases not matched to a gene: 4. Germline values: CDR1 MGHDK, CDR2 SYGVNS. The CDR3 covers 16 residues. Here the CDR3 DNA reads TGTGCCAGCAGTGAACCCGGGACAGCTAGCAATCAGCCCCAGCATTTT. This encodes CASSEPGTASNQPQHF.

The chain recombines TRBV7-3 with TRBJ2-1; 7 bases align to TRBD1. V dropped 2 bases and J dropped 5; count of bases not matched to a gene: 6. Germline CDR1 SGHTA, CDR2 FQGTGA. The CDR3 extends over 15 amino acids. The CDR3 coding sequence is TGTGCCAGCAGCTTACCGGGACAGTCTAACAATGAGCAGTTCTTC. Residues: CASSLPGQSNNEQFF.

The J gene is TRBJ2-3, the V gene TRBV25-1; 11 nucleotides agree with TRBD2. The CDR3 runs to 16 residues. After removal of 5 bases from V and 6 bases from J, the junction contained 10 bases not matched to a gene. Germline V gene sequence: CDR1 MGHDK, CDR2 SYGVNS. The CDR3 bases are TGTGCCAGCAGTTTTTCGGGACTAGCGGTTAGGGATACGCAGTATTTT. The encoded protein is CASSFSGLAVRDTQYF.

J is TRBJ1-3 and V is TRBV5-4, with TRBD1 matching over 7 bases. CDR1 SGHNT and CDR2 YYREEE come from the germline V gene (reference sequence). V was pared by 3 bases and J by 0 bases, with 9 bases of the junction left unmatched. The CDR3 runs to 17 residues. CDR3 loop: CASSSPGTASSGNTIYF. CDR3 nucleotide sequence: TGTGCCAGCAGCTCCCCTGGGACAGCGAGCTCTGGAAACACCATATATTTT.